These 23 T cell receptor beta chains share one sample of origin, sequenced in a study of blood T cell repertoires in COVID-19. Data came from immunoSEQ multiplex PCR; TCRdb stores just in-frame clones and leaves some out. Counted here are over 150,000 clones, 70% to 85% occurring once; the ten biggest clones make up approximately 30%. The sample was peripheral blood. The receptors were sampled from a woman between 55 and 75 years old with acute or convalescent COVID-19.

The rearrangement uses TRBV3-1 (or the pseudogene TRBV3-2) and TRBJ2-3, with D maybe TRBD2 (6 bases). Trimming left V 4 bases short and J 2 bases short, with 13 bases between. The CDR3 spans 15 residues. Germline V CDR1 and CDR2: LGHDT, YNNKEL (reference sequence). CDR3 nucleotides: TGTGCCAGCAGCCCTCGGGACTCCCTCACAGATACGCAGTATTTT. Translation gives CASSPRDSLTDTQYF.

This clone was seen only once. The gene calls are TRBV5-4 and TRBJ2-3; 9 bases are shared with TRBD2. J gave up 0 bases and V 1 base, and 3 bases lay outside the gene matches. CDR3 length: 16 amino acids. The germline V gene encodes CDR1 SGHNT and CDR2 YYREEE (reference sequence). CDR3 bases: TGTGCCAGCAGCTTGATGCTAGCGGGGAGCACAGATACGCAGTATTTT. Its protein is CASSLMLAGSTDTQYF.

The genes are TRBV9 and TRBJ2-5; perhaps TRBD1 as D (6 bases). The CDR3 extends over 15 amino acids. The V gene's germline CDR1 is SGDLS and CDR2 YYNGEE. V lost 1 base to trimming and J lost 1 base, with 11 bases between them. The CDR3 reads CASSVSPDSQETQYF. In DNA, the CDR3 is TGTGCCAGCAGCGTAAGTCCGGACAGCCAAGAGACCCAGTACTTC.

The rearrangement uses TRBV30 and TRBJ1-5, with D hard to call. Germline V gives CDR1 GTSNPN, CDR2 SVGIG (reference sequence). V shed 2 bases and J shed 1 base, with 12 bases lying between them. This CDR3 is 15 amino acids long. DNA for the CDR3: TGTGCCTGGAGTTACGGAGGTGGGAGCAATCAGCCCCAGCATTTT. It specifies CAWSYGGGSNQPQHF.

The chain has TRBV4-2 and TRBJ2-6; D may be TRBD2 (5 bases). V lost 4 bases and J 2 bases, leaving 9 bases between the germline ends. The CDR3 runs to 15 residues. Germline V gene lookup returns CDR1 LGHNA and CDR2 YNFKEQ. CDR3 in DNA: TGTGCCAGCAGCCCCACTAGTACTGGGGCCAACGTCCTGACTTTC. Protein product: CASSPTSTGANVLTF.

CDR3 nucleotides: TGCAGTGCTAGTATTGGAGGGAACACCGGGGAGCTGTTTTTT. Translating it yields CSASIGGNTGELFF. The J gene is TRBJ2-2, the V gene TRBV20-1, with a possible D match to TRBD2 (5 bases). This CDR3 is built from 14 residues. Germline-derived CDR1 and CDR2 are DFQATT and SNEGSKA (reference sequence). V lost 3 bases and J 1 base, leaving 9 bases between the germline ends.

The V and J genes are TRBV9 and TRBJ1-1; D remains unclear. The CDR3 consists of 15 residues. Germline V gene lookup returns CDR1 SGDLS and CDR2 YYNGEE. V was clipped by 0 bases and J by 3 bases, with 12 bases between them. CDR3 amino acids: CASSVESTRYTEAFF. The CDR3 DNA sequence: TGTGCCAGCAGCGTAGAATCGACAAGGTACACTGAAGCTTTCTTT.

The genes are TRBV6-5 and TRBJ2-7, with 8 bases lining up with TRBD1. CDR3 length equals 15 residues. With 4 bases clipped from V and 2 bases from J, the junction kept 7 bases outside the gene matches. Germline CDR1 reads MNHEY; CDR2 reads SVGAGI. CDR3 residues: CASSFGQGGPYEQYV. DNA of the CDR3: TGTGCCAGCAGTTTTGGACAGGGAGGCCCCTACGAGCAGTACGTC.

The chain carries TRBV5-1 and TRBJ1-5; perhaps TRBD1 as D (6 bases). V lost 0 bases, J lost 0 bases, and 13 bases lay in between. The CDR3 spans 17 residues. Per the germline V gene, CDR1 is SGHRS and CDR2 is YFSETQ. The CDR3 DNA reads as TGCGCCAGCAGCTTGGTGGGGACAAATTATAGCAATCAGCCCCAGCATTTT. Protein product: CASSLVGTNYSNQPQHF.

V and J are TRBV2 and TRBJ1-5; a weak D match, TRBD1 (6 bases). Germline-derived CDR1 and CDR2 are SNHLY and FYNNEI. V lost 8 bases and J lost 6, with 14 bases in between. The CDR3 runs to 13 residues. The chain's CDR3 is CASRGAVGQPQHF. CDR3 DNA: TGTGCCAGCCGGGGGGCTGTCGGTCAGCCCCAGCATTTT.

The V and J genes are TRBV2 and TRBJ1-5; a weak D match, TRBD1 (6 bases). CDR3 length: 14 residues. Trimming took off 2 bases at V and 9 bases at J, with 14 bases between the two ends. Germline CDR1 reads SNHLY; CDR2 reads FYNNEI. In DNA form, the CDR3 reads TGTGCCAGCAGTGAACCAGGGGAAATGGGGCCCCAGCATTTT. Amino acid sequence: CASSEPGEMGPQHF.

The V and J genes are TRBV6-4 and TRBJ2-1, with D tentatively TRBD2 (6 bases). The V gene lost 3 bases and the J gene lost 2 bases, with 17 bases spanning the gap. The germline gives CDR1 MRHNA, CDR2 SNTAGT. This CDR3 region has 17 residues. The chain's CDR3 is CASSENIVRGTYNEQFF. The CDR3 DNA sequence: TGTGCCAGCAGTGAAAATATCGTACGGGGGACCTACAATGAGCAGTTCTTC.

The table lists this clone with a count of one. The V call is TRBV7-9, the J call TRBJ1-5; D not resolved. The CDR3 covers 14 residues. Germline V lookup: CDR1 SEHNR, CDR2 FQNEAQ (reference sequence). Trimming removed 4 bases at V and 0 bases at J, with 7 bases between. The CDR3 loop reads CASSSQNSNQPQHF. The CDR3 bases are TGTGCCAGCAGCTCTCAGAATAGCAATCAGCCCCAGCATTTT.

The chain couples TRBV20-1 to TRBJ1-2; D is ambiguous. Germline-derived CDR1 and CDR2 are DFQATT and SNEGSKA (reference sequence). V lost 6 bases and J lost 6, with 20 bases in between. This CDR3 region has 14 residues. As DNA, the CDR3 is TGCAGTGCAAGTAATCCTCTCTTCCCCCATGGCTACACCTTC. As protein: CSASNPLFPHGYTF.

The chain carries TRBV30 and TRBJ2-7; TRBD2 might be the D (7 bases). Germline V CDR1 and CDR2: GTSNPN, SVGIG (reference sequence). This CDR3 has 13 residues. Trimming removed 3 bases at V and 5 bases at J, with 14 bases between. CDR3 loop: CAWRGGGFNEQYF. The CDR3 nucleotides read TGTGCCTGGAGGGGAGGGGGGTTTAACGAGCAGTACTTC.

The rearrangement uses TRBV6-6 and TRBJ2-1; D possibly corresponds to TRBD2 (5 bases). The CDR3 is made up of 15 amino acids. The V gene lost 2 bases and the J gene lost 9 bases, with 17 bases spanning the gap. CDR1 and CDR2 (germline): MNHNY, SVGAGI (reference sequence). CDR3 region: CASSYDRLARSEQFF. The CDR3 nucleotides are TGTGCCAGCAGTTACGACCGGCTAGCCCGGAGTGAGCAGTTCTTC.

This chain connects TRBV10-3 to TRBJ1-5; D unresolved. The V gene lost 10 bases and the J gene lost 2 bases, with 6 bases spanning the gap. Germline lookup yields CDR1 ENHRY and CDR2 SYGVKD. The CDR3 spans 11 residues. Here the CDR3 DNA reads TGTGCCACCGGGGGCAATCAGCCCCAGCATTTT. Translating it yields CATGGNQPQHF.

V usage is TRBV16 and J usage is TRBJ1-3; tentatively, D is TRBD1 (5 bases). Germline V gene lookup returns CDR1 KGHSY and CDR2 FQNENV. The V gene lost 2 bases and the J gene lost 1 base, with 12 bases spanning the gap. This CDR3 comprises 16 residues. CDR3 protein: CASSQRQGGSGNTIYF. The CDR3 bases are TGTGCCAGCAGCCAAAGGCAGGGTGGATCTGGAAACACCATATATTTT.

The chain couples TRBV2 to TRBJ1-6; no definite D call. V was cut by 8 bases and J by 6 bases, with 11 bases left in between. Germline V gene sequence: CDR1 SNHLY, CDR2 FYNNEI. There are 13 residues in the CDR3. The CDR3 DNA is TGTGCCAGCCTTGCCGCGAGTAATTCACCCCTCCACTTT. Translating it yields CASLAASNSPLHF.

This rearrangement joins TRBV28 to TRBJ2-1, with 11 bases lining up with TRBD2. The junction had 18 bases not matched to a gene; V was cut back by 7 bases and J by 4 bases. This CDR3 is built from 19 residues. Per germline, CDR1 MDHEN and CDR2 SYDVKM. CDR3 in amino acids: CASKLLAGGTNTRYNEQFF. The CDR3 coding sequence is TGTGCCAGCAAACTGCTAGCGGGGGGCACCAATACCCGTTACAATGAGCAGTTCTTC.

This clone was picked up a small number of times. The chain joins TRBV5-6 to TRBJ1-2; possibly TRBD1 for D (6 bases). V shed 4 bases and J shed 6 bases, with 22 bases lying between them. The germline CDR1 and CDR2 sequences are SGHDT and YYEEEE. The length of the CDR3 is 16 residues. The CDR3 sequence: CASSTPGQDYFDGYTF. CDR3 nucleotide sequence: TGTGCCAGCAGCACCCCGGGACAAGATTATTTCGATGGCTACACCTTC.

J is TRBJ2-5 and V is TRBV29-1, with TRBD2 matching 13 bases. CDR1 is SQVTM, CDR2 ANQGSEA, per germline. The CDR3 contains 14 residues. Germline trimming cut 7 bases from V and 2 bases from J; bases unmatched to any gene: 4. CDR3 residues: CSASGLAGQETQYF. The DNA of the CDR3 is TGCAGCGCGTCGGGACTAGCGGGGCAAGAGACCCAGTACTTC.

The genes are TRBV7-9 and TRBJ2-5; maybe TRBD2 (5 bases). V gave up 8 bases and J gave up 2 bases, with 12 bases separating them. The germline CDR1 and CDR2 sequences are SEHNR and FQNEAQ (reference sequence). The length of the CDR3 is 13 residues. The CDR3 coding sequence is TGTGCCAGCGGATGGACTGCACAAGAGACCCAGTACTTC. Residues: CASGWTAQETQYF.